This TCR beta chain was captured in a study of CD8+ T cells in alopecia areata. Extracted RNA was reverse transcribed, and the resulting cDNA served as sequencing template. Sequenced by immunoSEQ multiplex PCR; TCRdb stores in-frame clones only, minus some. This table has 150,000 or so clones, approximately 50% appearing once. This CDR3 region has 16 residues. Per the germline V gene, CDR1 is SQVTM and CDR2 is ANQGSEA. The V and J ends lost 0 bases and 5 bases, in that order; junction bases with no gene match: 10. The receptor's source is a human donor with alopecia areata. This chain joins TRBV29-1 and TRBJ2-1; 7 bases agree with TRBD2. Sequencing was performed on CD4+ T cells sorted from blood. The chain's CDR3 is CSVEDLGLAENNEQFF. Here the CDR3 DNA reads TGCAGCGTTGAAGATCTTGGGCTAGCGGAGAACAATGAGCAGTTCTTC.